The 32 T cell receptor beta chains given below trace back to one sample, sequenced in a study of T cell repertoires in cytomegalovirus infection. Antigens for these TCRs are unknown. One entry per CDR3 protein results from TCRdb running MiXCR on the reads. The sample consists of 550,000 to 850,000 distinct CDR3 sequences, about 33% of them appearing once. Here the sequenced sample was cultured PBMCs, taken from culture after CMV antigen stimulation. These receptors originate from a human donor in good health (CMV status not recorded). Some clones in this sample may be carry-over from other donors' samples.

This clonotype was seen just once. The gene calls are TRBV5-6 and TRBJ1-6; D is undetermined. V gave up 4 bases and J gave up 8 bases, with 22 bases separating them. Looked up from germline, CDR1 is SGHDT and CDR2 is YYEEEE. The CDR3 sequence is 17 residues long. The CDR3 nucleotides are TGTGCCAGCAGCCAGTCCCCAGCGCCCCGTTTCCATTCACCCCTCCACTTT. It is translated as CASSQSPAPRFHSPLHF. The full variable domain, rest sourced from reference TRBV5-6 and TRBJ1-6, is DAGVTQSPTHLIKTRGQQVTLRCSPKSGHDTVSWYQQALGQGPQFIFQYYEEEERQRGNFPDRFSGHQFPNYSSELNVNALLLGDSALYLCASSQSPAPRFHSPLHFGNGTRLTVT.

In this sample, this clonotype turned up a few times. The chain combines TRBV7-9 with TRBJ2-1, with no clear D. Germline CDR1 and CDR2: SEHNR and FQNEAQ (reference sequence). The V end was cut by 0 bases, the J end by 8 bases, with 11 bases between. CDR3 size: 14 residues. The CDR3 spells CASSLAPLAYEQFF. DNA for the CDR3: TGTGCCAGCAGCTTAGCCCCTCTTGCGTATGAGCAGTTCTTC.

The CDR3 bases are TGTGCCAGCAAGTCCGGGAACACTGAAGCTTTCTTT. Translated, it gives CASKSGNTEAFF. The chain has TRBV27 and TRBJ1-1; D unresolved. Germline CDR1 is MNHEY and CDR2 is SMNVEV (reference sequence). The CDR3 consists of 12 residues. V was cut by 7 bases and J by 1 base, with 7 bases left in between.

The V call is TRBV7-6, the J call TRBJ1-2; no reliable D call. The CDR3 runs 14 residues. The germline V gene has CDR1 SGHVS and CDR2 FNYEAQ. V was shortened by 2 bases and J by 7 bases, with 14 bases between the two germline ends. DNA for the CDR3: TGTGCCAGCAGCTTATCCCGGCCAGTAAGTGGCTACACCTTC. Translation: CASSLSRPVSGYTF. The complete variable domain, with remaining parts taken from reference TRBV7-6 and TRBJ1-2, reads GAGVSQSPRYKVTKRGQDVALRCDPISGHVSLYWYRQALGQGPEFLTYFNYEAQQDKSGLPNDRFSAERPEGSISTLTIQRTEQRDSAMYRCASSLSRPVSGYTFGSGTRLTVV.

In this sample, this clonotype turned up once. The chain joins TRBV2 to TRBJ2-3, with D tentatively TRBD1 (5 bases). V was shortened by 7 bases and J by 0 bases, with 11 bases between the two germline ends. The CDR3 runs to 14 residues. CDR1 is SNHLY, CDR2 FYNNEI, per germline. The CDR3 DNA reads as TGTGCCAGCAACCAAGACAGTAGCACAGATACGCAGTATTTT. It yields the protein CASNQDSSTDTQYF.

This clonotype was observed a few times. The chain links TRBV27 to TRBJ2-7, with 8 bases fitting TRBD1. The trim removed 2 bases at V and 3 bases at J, leaving 9 bases unmatched. This CDR3 has 16 amino acids. Germline-derived CDR1 and CDR2 are MNHEY and SMNVEV (reference sequence). Here the CDR3 reads CASSLRFGQGDYEQYF. CDR3 DNA sequence: TGTGCCAGCAGTTTAAGGTTTGGACAGGGAGACTACGAGCAGTACTTC.

This chain uses TRBV6-5 with TRBJ2-1; TRBD1 matches at 7 bases. Trimming at V came to 0 bases and at J to 4 bases, leaving 6 bases not matched to a gene. Germline assignment: CDR1 MNHEY and CDR2 SVGAGI. The CDR3 covers 16 residues. This chain's CDR3 is CASSYSGTEPYNEQFF. CDR3 nucleotides: TGTGCCAGCAGTTACTCCGGGACAGAGCCTTACAATGAGCAGTTCTTC.

This rearrangement joins TRBV6-6 to TRBJ2-1; 10 nucleotides agree with TRBD2. Germline trimming cut 3 bases from V and 8 bases from J; bases unmatched to any gene: 4. CDR1 is MNHNY, CDR2 SVGAGI, per germline (reference sequence). The CDR3 covers 14 residues. The CDR3 DNA reads as TGTGCCAGCAGTTATTCTAGCGGGAGCGATGAGCAGTTCTTC. This codes for CASSYSSGSDEQFF.

The sample holds a few counts of this clonotype. The gene calls are TRBV20-1 and TRBJ2-5; D may be TRBD2 (6 bases). The CDR3 extends over 12 amino acids. Germline-derived CDR1 and CDR2 are DFQATT and SNEGSKA (reference sequence). V gave up 6 bases and J gave up 5 bases, with 13 bases separating them. This CDR3 reads CSARVGGETQYF. CDR3 DNA sequence: TGCAGTGCCCGGGTGGGGGGTGAGACCCAGTACTTC.

V and J are TRBV7-9 and TRBJ1-2, with no clear D. From germline, CDR1 is SEHNR and CDR2 FQNEAQ (reference sequence). This CDR3 contains 12 residues. Trimming cost V 10 bases and J 3 bases, with 12 bases left between them. The CDR3 loop is CATESVYYGYTF. The CDR3, as DNA: TGTGCCACCGAATCAGTTTACTATGGCTACACCTTC.

The chain employs TRBV19 and TRBJ1-6; D remains unclear. V was cut by 2 bases and J by 8 bases, with 4 bases left in between. The CDR3 is made up of 12 amino acids. Looked up from germline, CDR1 is LNHDA and CDR2 is SQIVND (reference sequence). CDR3 residues: CASSIQYSPLHF. CDR3 coding DNA: TGTGCCAGTAGTATACAGTATTCACCCCTCCACTTT.

This chain uses TRBV2 with TRBJ1-5, with D possibly being TRBD1 (5 bases). Germline V lookup: CDR1 SNHLY, CDR2 FYNNEI. V shed 3 bases and J shed 5 bases, with 11 bases lying between them. This CDR3 contains 14 residues. The CDR3 coding sequence is TGTGCCAGCAGTGAGGGCAGGGTCGATCAGCCCCAGCATTTT. Protein: CASSEGRVDQPQHF.

The chain uses TRBV28 and TRBJ1-5; D is unclear. The V gene lost 6 bases and the J gene lost 9 bases, with 18 bases spanning the gap. There are 14 residues in the CDR3. Germline lookup yields CDR1 MDHEN and CDR2 SYDVKM. The CDR3 region is CASSYTASDRPQHF. In DNA form, the CDR3 reads TGTGCCAGCAGCTACACAGCCTCCGATCGGCCCCAGCATTTT.

The chain has TRBV29-1 and TRBJ2-3; 10 bases line up with TRBD2. CDR1 SQVTM and CDR2 ANQGSEA come from the germline V gene. With V trimmed by 6 bases and J by 11 bases, 11 bases remained unmatched. CDR3 length: 13 residues. The chain's CDR3 is CSVWTSGGVMQYF. CDR3 nucleotides: TGCAGCGTATGGACTAGCGGCGGGGTCATGCAGTATTTT.

This clonotype was observed many times. The chain joins TRBV11-3 to TRBJ1-1; TRBD1 aligns across 7 bases. Trimming at V came to 6 bases and at J to 1 base, leaving 5 bases not matched to a gene. Per germline, CDR1 SGHNT and CDR2 YENEEA. The CDR3 is made up of 14 amino acids. The CDR3 region is CASSRGQPNTEAFF. The CDR3 DNA sequence: TGTGCCAGCAGTCGGGGACAGCCGAACACTGAAGCTTTCTTT.

This chain uses TRBV19 with TRBJ2-1; D call uncertain. There are 13 residues in the CDR3. CDR1 is LNHDA, CDR2 SQIVND, per germline (reference sequence). Trimming pared 5 bases from V and 4 bases from J, leaving 9 bases between. CDR3 DNA sequence: TGTGCCAGTAGTCCTAGATTTTACAATGAGCAGTTCTTC. Its translation: CASSPRFYNEQFF.

The table lists this clonotype with a few counts. V and J are TRBV27 and TRBJ2-7; D not certain. V was trimmed by 3 bases and J by 7 bases, leaving 16 bases between them. Germline V gene data show CDR1 as MNHEY and CDR2 as SMNVEV (reference sequence). This CDR3 has 14 residues. The CDR3 DNA follows: TGTGCCAGCAGTTTCAGTATCCCCCTCACGGAGCAGTACTTC. It specifies CASSFSIPLTEQYF.

In this sample, this clonotype turned up a few times. The rearrangement joins TRBV19 to TRBJ1-5, with no clear D. There are 16 residues in the CDR3. The germline V and J ends were trimmed by 6 bases and 1 base, with 16 bases remaining between them. The V gene's germline CDR1 is LNHDA and CDR2 SQIVND (reference sequence). CDR3 region: CASSYYGRVSNQPQHF. The DNA of the CDR3 is TGTGCCAGTAGCTACTACGGGAGGGTGAGCAATCAGCCCCAGCATTTT.

The rearrangement uses TRBV7-2 and TRBJ1-2, with 9 bases aligning to TRBD1. The CDR3 covers 15 residues. Germline V gene data show CDR1 as SGHTA and CDR2 as FQGNSA. V was clipped by 2 bases and J by 6 bases; unmatched bases: 7. The CDR3 loop reads CASSLKTGGLDGYTF. In DNA form, the CDR3 reads TGTGCCAGCAGCTTAAAGACAGGGGGGTTGGATGGCTACACCTTC. Full variable domain (rest looked up from reference TRBV7-2 and TRBJ1-2): GAGVSQSPSNKVTEKGKDVELRCDPISGHTALYWYRQSLGQGLEFLIYFQGNSAPDKSGLPSDRFSAERTGGSVSTLTIQRTQQEDSAVYLCASSLKTGGLDGYTFGSGTRLTVV.

This clonotype is a singleton in its sample. The rearrangement uses TRBV20-1 and TRBJ2-1; possible D gene TRBD2, 6 bases. There are 17 residues in the CDR3. CDR1 and CDR2 (germline): DFQATT, SNEGSKA (reference sequence). Trimming took 0 bases from V and 2 from J, leaving 17 bases between them. CDR3 residues: CSARDSRRDRAYNEQFF. Here the CDR3 DNA reads TGCAGTGCTAGAGATTCAAGGCGGGACCGGGCCTACAATGAGCAGTTCTTC.

This clonotype came up many times. The chain couples TRBV7-8 to TRBJ2-7; no clear D gene. V was cut by 1 base and J by 4 bases, with 8 bases left in between. Germline V CDR1 and CDR2: SGHVS, FQNEAQ. CDR3 size: 13 residues. The CDR3: CASSLGRMYEQYF. CDR3 coding DNA: TGTGCCAGCAGCTTAGGGCGAATGTACGAGCAGTACTTC. The entire variable domain, with the rest obtained from reference TRBV7-8 and TRBJ2-7, is as follows: GAGVSQSPRYKVAKRGQDVALRCDPISGHVSLFWYQQALGQGPEFLTYFQNEAQLDKSGLPSDRFFAERPEGSVSTLKIQRTQQEDSAVYLCASSLGRMYEQYFGPGTRLTVT.

The rearrangement links TRBV6-5 to TRBJ2-7; D is perhaps TRBD1 (5 bases). The germline V and J ends were trimmed by 0 bases and 2 bases, with 8 bases remaining between them. CDR3 size: 14 residues. The germline V gene encodes CDR1 MNHEY and CDR2 SVGAGI. CDR3 in amino acids: CASSYSAGTYEQYF. The DNA for the CDR3 is TGTGCCAGCAGTTACTCGGCAGGGACCTACGAGCAGTACTTC.

The rearrangement uses TRBV4-2 and TRBJ2-2, with D possibly TRBD2 on 5 matching bases. The V gene's germline CDR1 is LGHNA and CDR2 YNFKEQ. Trimming pared 0 bases from V and 7 bases from J, leaving 12 bases between. The CDR3 length is 15 residues. The CDR3 is CASSQDTGVGGELFF. The CDR3 nucleotides are TGTGCCAGCAGCCAAGATACCGGGGTCGGCGGGGAGCTGTTTTTT.

This clonotype has a handful of counts. In DNA, the CDR3 is TGTGCCAGCAGCTTATATCAGGCGAAGAACACTGAAGCTTTCTTT. Amino acids: CASSLYQAKNTEAFF. The chain joins TRBV7-9 to TRBJ1-1; the D is unclear. Trimming shortened V by 2 bases and J by 1 base, and 11 bases separated the two germline ends. The length of the CDR3 is 15 residues. Germline assignment: CDR1 SEHNR and CDR2 FQNEAQ (reference sequence).

The chain combines TRBV27 with TRBJ2-1; 7 nucleotides align to TRBD1. The CDR3 runs to 13 residues. Per germline, CDR1 MNHEY and CDR2 SMNVEV (reference sequence). With 3 bases clipped from V and 10 bases from J, the junction kept 6 bases outside the gene matches. CDR3 in DNA: TGTGCCAGCAGTTTGGACAGGCCGGGCGAGCAGTTCTTC. Translating gives CASSLDRPGEQFF.

This clonotype was seen at least ten times. V and J are TRBV7-2 and TRBJ2-1, with 11 bases aligning to TRBD2. The CDR3 sequence is 19 residues long. Unmatched junction bases numbered 10, after V lost 3 bases and J lost 0 bases. CDR1 is SGHTA and CDR2 is FQGNSA in the germline V gene. CDR3 protein: CASSFPGLAALSSYNEQFF. The CDR3 DNA is TGTGCCAGCAGCTTTCCGGGACTAGCGGCTCTCAGCTCCTACAATGAGCAGTTCTTC.

The rearrangement uses TRBV25-1 and TRBJ1-2, with no clear D. This CDR3 is built from 16 residues. The germline gives CDR1 MGHDK, CDR2 SYGVNS. Trimming cost V 1 base and J 2 bases, with 14 bases left between them. CDR3 region: CASSESFGGRNYGYTF. CDR3 DNA sequence: TGTGCCAGCAGTGAATCCTTCGGAGGAAGGAACTATGGCTACACCTTC.

The chain is built from TRBV6-5 and TRBJ2-7, with 11 bases aligning to TRBD1. The trim removed 6 bases at V and 5 bases at J, leaving 6 bases unmatched. Germline values: CDR1 MNHEY, CDR2 SVGAGI. The CDR3 is made up of 14 amino acids. Here the CDR3 reads CASRPGQGADEQYF. CDR3 bases: TGTGCCAGCAGACCCGGACAGGGGGCGGACGAGCAGTACTTC.

This clonotype was detected ten times or more. Here the CDR3 DNA reads TGTGCCACCAGCAGAGATTCCGGCTCCTACAATGAGCAGTTCTTC. Residues: CATSRDSGSYNEQFF. The chain couples TRBV15 to TRBJ2-1, with D uncertain. The CDR3 runs 15 residues. CDR1 LNHNV and CDR2 YYDKDF come from the germline V gene (reference sequence). Trimming cost V 0 bases and J 0 bases, with 6 bases left between them.

V and J are TRBV6-1 and TRBJ2-3, with 8 bases fitting TRBD1. This CDR3 has 15 amino acids. The germline V gene encodes CDR1 MNHNS and CDR2 SASEGT. J was trimmed by 3 bases and V by 4 bases; bases with no gene match: 6. CDR3 in DNA: TGTGCCAGCAGTGCAACCCGACAGGGGACAGATACGCAGTATTTT. It yields the protein CASSATRQGTDTQYF.

In nucleotides, the CDR3 is TGTGCCAGCAGCCACCCGGGCACTGAAGCTTTCTTT. Translation: CASSHPGTEAFF. V usage is TRBV14 and J usage is TRBJ1-1; D gene ambiguous. Trimming stripped 3 bases from V and 4 bases from J, with 6 bases between. CDR3 length: 12 amino acids. Per the germline V gene, CDR1 is SGHDN and CDR2 is FVKESK.

The sample holds a few counts of this clonotype. The chain uses TRBV28 and TRBJ1-5; 9 bases fit TRBD1. After removal of 6 bases from V and 5 bases from J, the junction contained 5 bases not matched to a gene. The CDR3 runs 14 residues. The V gene's germline CDR1 is MDHEN and CDR2 SYDVKM. The CDR3, as DNA: TGTGCCAGCAGACCCGGACAGGGGTATCAGCCCCAGCATTTT. Residues: CASRPGQGYQPQHF. Based on the CDR3 plus reference TRBV28 and TRBJ1-5, the full variable domain is DVKVTQSSRYLVKRTGEKVFLECVQDMDHENMFWYRQDPGLGLRLIYFSYDVKMKEKGDIPEGYSVSREKKERFSLILESASTNQTSMYLCASRPGQGYQPQHFGDGTRLSIL.